This T cell receptor beta chain is drawn from a study of beta chain features in type 1 diabetes. Study-wide points: In type 1 diabetes patients, VDJ junctions had fewer insertions; deletions at these junctions were more frequent. Equally in patients and controls, shorter templates might have been favored by PCR. The study found moderately but significantly shorter TCRB CDR3s in all four CD4+ subsets of Type 1 diabetes patients.

The CDR3 runs 12 residues. The ends lost 7 bases at V and 5 bases at J; junction bases unmatched: 7. Germline loops: CDR1 SQVTM, CDR2 ANQGSEA. This clone was seen a few times. Its antigen is unknown. Every donor had blood drawn once into heparin, roughly 0.11 L on average. Each sorted fraction was over 98% pure. Expressed TCRB transcripts were sequenced because the entire RNA isolate underwent reverse transcription. Some clones are missing from TCRdb's copy, which holds only in-frame ones; the method was immunoSEQ multiplex PCR. This sample has around 180,000 clones, with around 7.8% found just once. The rearrangement links TRBV29-1 to TRBJ1-1, with TRBD1 matching 7 bases. Source material: central memory CD4+ T cells from blood. The sequence was obtained from a woman aged 40 to 50 with type 1 diabetes. CDR3 DNA sequence: TGCAGCGCCAGGGGGATGGAGACTGAAGCTTTCTTT. Protein product: CSARGMETEAFF.